This record concerns one T cell receptor beta chain sequence. This sample is drawn from a study of shared clonotypes between healthy human individuals. The CD4+ fraction was divided into a CD45RA+ naive subset and a CD45RA-negative memory subset. Assay used: immunoSEQ multiplex PCR; TCRdb lists only in-frame clones, some missing. Of roughly 1,100,000 clones detected, 75% appear once; the ten largest clones hold over 1.3%. Germline V gene lookup returns CDR1 SGHNT and CDR2 YYREEE (reference sequence). This CDR3 has 16 amino acids. V was clipped by 3 bases and J by 1 base; unmatched bases: 4. This TCR was sampled from a man aged 18 to 29 in good health. The chain uses TRBV5-4 and TRBJ2-1, with 10 bases aligning to TRBD2. Material for sequencing was memory CD4+ T cells sorted from blood. Subset in this sample: CD45RA-negative fraction. In nucleotides, the CDR3 is TGTGCCAGCAGCTCTAGCGGGAGTGGTTCCTACAATGAGCAGTTCTTC. This encodes CASSSSGSGSYNEQFF.